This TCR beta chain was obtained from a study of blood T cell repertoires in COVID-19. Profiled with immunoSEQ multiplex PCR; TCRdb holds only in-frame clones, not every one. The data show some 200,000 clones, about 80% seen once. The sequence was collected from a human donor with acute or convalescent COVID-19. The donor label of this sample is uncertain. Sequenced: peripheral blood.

The DNA for the CDR3 is TGCGCCAGCAGCCAAGTCATCGGGAGCCCAGATACGCAGTATTTT. As protein: CASSQVIGSPDTQYF. V usage is TRBV4-3 and J usage is TRBJ2-3; D is perhaps TRBD2 (6 bases). The V gene's germline CDR1 is LGHNA and CDR2 YSLEER. The V end lost 1 base, the J end lost 4 bases, and 12 bases lay between the germline ends. CDR3 length: 15 residues.